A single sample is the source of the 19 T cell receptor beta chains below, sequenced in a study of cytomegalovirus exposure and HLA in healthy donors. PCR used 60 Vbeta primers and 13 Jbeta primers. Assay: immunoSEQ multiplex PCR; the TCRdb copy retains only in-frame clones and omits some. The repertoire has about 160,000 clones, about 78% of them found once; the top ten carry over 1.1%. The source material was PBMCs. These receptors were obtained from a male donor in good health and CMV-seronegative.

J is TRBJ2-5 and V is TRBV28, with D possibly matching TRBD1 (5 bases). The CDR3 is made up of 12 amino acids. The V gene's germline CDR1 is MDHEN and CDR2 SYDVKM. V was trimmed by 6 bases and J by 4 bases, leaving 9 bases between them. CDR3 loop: CASRAGSETQYF. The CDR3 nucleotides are TGTGCCAGCAGGGCAGGGTCAGAGACCCAGTACTTC.

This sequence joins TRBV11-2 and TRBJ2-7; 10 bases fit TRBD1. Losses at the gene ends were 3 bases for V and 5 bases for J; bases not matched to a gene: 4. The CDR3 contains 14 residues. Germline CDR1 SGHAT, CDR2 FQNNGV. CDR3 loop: CASSLTGGFHEQYF. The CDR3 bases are TGTGCCAGCAGCTTGACAGGGGGCTTCCACGAGCAGTACTTC.

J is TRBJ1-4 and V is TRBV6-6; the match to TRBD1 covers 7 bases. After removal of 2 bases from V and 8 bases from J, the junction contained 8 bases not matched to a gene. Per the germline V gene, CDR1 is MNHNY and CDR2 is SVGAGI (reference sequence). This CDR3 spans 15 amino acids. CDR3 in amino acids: CASSYRRQGGEKLFF. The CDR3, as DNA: TGTGCCAGCAGTTACCGGAGACAGGGTGGGGAAAAACTGTTTTTT.

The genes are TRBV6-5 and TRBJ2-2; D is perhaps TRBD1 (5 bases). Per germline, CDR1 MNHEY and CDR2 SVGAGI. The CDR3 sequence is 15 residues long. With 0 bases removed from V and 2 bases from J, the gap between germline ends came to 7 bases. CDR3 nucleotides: TGTGCCAGCAGTTACTCAGGGGCTAACACCGGGGAGCTGTTTTTT. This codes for CASSYSGANTGELFF.

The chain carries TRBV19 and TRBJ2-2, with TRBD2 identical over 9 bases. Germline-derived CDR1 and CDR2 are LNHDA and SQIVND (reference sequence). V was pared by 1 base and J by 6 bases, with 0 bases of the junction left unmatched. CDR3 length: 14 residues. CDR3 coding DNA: TGTGCCAGTAGTATAGGCGGGGGGGCCGGGGAGCTGTTTTTT. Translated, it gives CASSIGGGAGELFF.

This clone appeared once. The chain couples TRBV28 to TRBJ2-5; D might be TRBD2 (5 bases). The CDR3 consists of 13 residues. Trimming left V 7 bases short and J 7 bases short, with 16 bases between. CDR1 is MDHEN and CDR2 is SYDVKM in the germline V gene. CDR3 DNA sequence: TGTGCCAGCACGGGGATTGGCCCGTGGACCCAGTACTTC. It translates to CASTGIGPWTQYF.

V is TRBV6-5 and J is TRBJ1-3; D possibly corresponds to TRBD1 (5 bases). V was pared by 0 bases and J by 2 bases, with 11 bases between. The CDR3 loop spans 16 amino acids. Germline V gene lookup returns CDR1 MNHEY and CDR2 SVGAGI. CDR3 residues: CASSYSGGGAGNTIYF. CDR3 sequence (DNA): TGTGCCAGCAGTTACTCGGGCGGAGGGGCTGGAAACACCATATATTTT.

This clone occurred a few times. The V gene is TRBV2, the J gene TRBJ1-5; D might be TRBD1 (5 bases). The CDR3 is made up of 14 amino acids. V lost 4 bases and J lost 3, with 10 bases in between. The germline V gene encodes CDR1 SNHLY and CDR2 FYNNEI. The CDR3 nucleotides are TGTGCCAGCAGTGGGGGGGGTACCAATCAGCCCCAGCATTTT. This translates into CASSGGGTNQPQHF.

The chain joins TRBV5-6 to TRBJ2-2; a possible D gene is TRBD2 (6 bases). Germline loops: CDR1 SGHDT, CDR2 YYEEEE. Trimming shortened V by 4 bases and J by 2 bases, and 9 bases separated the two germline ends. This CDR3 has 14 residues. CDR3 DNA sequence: TGTGCCAGCAGCGGGGGACTCAACACCGGGGAGCTGTTTTTT. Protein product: CASSGGLNTGELFF.

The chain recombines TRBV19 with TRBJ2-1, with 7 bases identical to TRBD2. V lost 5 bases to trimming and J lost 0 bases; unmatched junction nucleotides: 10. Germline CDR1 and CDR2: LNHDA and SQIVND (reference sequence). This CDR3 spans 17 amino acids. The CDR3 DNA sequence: TGTGCCAGTAGTCTCCTCCCCGGGAGGAGCTCCTACAATGAGCAGTTCTTC. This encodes CASSLLPGRSSYNEQFF.

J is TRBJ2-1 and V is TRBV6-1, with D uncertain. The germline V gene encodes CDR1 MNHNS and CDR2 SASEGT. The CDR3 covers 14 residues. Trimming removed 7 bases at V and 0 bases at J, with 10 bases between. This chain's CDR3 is CASNSPSSYNEQFF. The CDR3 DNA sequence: TGTGCCAGCAATTCCCCCTCCTCCTACAATGAGCAGTTCTTC.

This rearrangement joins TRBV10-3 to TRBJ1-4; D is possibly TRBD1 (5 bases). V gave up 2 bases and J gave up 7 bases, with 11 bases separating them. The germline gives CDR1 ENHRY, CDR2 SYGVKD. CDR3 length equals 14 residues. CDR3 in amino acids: CAISEVGGPEKLFF. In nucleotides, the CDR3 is TGTGCCATCAGTGAGGTCGGGGGACCTGAAAAACTGTTTTTT.

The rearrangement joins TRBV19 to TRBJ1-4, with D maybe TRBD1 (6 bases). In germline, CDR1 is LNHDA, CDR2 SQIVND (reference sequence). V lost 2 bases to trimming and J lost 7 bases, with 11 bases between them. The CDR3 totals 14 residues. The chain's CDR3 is CASSISQGREKLFF. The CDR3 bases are TGTGCCAGTAGTATATCACAGGGTCGTGAAAAACTGTTTTTT.

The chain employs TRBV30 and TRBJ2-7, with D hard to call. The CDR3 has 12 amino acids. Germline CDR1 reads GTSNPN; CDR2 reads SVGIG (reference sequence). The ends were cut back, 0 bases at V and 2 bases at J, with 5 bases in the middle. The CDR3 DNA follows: TGTGCCTGGAGTGTACAGACCTACGAGCAGTACTTC. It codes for CAWSVQTYEQYF.

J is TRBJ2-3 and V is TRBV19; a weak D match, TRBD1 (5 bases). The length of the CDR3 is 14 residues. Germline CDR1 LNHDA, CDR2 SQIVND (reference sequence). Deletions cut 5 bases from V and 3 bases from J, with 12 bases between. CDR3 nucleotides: TGTGCCAGTAGTGAAGACAGAAGAACAGATACGCAGTATTTT. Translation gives CASSEDRRTDTQYF.

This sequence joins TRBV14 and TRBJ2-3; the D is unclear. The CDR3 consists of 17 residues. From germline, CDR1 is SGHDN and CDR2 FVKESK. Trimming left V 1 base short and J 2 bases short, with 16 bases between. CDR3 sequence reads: CASSQARRLDNTDTQYF. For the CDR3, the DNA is TGTGCCAGCAGCCAAGCCCGACGACTTGATAACACAGATACGCAGTATTTT.

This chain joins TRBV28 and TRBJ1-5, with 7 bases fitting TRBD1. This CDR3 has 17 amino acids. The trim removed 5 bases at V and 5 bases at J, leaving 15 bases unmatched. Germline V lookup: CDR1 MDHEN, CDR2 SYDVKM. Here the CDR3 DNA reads TGTGCCAGCAGTCAACGACTTGGGACAGCCGGTTATCAGCCCCAGCATTTT. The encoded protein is CASSQRLGTAGYQPQHF.

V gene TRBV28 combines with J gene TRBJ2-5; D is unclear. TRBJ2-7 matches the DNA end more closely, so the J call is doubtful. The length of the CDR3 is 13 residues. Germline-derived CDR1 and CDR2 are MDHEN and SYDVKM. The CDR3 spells CASSLFGAYEQYF. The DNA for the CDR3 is TGTGCCAGCAGTTTATTTGGGGCCTACGAGCAGTACTTC.

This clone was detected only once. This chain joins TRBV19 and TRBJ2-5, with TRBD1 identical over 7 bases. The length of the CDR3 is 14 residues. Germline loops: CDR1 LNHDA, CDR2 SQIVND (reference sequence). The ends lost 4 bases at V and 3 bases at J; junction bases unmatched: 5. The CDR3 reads CASSKGAREETQYF. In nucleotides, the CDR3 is TGTGCCAGTAGTAAGGGGGCCCGGGAAGAGACCCAGTACTTC.